One T cell receptor beta chain is described in this entry. Its binding antigen is unknown. Base qualities are not at hand, and no much larger clone is one base apart. The data originate from a study of monozygotic twins with cystic fibrosis (dated by TCRdb to about 2021). For the study in its entirety: Barcoded libraries were prepared from three micrograms of fragmented DNA with approximately 15 PCR cycles. To assess genetic influence on V and J gene usage, the study compared TCR beta repertoires within and across 16 monozygotic twin pairs with cystic fibrosis. Made up mostly of children and adolescents, the cohort included ten female and six male twin pairs ranging in age from 2.0 to 36.4 years, with a median of about 9.2 years. On the day blood was drawn, the twins' weight-for-height and FEVPerc (FEV1 disease centile) were ranked against those of the roughly 1,100 cohort participants. Data for three of the twin pairs had been reported previously in another context. Study-wide conclusions, independent of this receptor: Sharing of nucleotide-identical clonotypes was significantly greater within monozygotic CF twin pairs than between unrelated CF individuals (P = 0.000026, Mann-Whitney). The greatest similarity to the co-twin was observed for V gene usage in 13 of 16 pairs and for J usage in 8 of 16 pairs, which suggested genetic constraints. The cohort was small, and the number of shared CDR3s showed no association with age, concordance or disease severity. Simpson clonality was found to be generally low (median 0.0095), suggesting a naive-dominated repertoire, although higher clonality was observed in the most severely affected patients.

Via the germline V gene, CDR1 is SGDLS and CDR2 YYNGEE. The CDR3 covers 13 residues, taking in both the cysteine and the phenylalanine. Only CDR3 DNA is held: 39 bases, read in frame from base 1. V loses 3 bases, J loses 3 bases, and the germline ends lie 9 bases apart. The twin pairs came from the European Cystic Fibrosis Twin and Sibling Study Cohort, which recruited patients from 150 or so CF clinics across 14 European countries. Zygosity and CFTR genotype were verified in-house, and zygosity was tested by multiplex PCR of nine short tandem repeat loci. Peripheral blood was taken from each twin, and clinical parameters were recorded on the day of blood sampling. Phenol/chloroform extraction was used to isolate genomic DNA from peripheral blood cells, and the DNA was then kept in TE buffer at 4 degrees C. TCR beta CDR3 regions were amplified by multiplex PCR with the immunoSEQ immune profiling system according to the manufacturer's instructions. Sequencing was performed on an Illumina NextSeq system. In the authors' own workflow: Sequence data were processed on the immunoSEQ Analyzer platform, and clonality was computed as the square root of Simpson's index of productive rearrangements. Similarity in V and J usage was measured by Jensen-Shannon distance, and OLGA was used to compute CDR3 generation probabilities. The researchers looked up shared CDR3 sequences in the immuneACCESS database (August 2020) and in VDJdb (December 2020). This immuneACCESS table, as held by TCRdb, lists in-frame sequences with V and J called but not all clones. Of the missing ones, under half trace to an unresolved V gene in checked studies; the others have no known cause. The D gene and trimming were derived from the DNA, and the V and J assignments and clone size from that table. In this sample the table shows some 10,000 clones, over 99% of which occur a single time. In total, the top ten clones hold 0.41% of the sample.

The sequence was collected from a man younger than 30 with cystic fibrosis. Specimen: blood. The chain was built from TRBV9 and TRBJ2-5; the D gene cannot be named for sure. The nucleotide sequence is given as TGTGCCAGCAGCGGGACGTCGGAAGAGACCCAGTACTTC. The encoded protein is CASSGTSEETQYF.